The clone carrying this T cell receptor (beta chain) was detected only a few times. Its target is unknown. The germline V gene encodes CDR1 SGHVS and CDR2 FQNEAQ. V lost 3 bases and J 3 bases, leaving 14 bases between the germline ends. The CDR3 length is 15 residues. The table came from immunoSEQ multiplex PCR; TCRdb's copy has only in-frame clones and leaves some out. The table records 12,000 or so clones, 75% to 85% of them present only once. The record originates from a study of OX40 agonist ivuxolimab in advanced cancers. On the study more broadly: Partial responses were seen in three patients, one with hepatocellular carcinoma and two with cutaneous melanoma.

Researchers took blood at baseline, on cycle 4 day 1, and on cycle 7 day 1. Overall study results and limits: More expanded clones were found, on average, in CD8+ than in CD4+ T cells. Clonal expansion in partial responders at 0.1-3.0 mg/kg ranked among the lowest.

J is TRBJ2-5 and V is TRBV7-8, with D maybe TRBD2 (5 bases). Sequenced material: CD4+ or CD8+ T cells sorted from blood, taken in a trial of the OX40 agonist ivuxolimab. The clonotype originates from an adult with an advanced solid tumor such as melanoma, head and neck, liver or kidney cancer. In DNA, the CDR3 is TGTGCCAGCAGCTTTTCTACTAGGAGAAAAGAGACCCAGTACTTC. It yields the protein CASSFSTRRKETQYF.